The entry that follows covers one T cell receptor beta chain sequence. The sample belongs to a study of shared clonotypes between healthy human individuals. The table came from immunoSEQ multiplex PCR; TCRdb's copy has only in-frame clones and leaves some out. This sample has 1.4 million to 1.5 million clones, with roughly 96% found just once. Trimming shortened V by 2 bases and J by 1 base, and 17 bases separated the two germline ends. The germline gives CDR1 SNHLY, CDR2 FYNNEI. The CDR3 is 17 residues long. The receptor's source is a man aged 30-40 years in good health. What was sequenced was naive CD4+ T cells sorted from blood. Specified subset: CD45RA+ positively selected. The gene calls are TRBV2 and TRBJ2-5; D unresolved. CDR3 protein: CASSEMRLRPLQETQYF. The DNA for the CDR3 is TGTGCCAGCAGTGAAATGCGTCTGCGGCCCCTCCAAGAGACCCAGTACTTC.